This T cell receptor (beta chain) was sequenced for a study of cytomegalovirus exposure and HLA in healthy donors. Across the whole study: The roughly 130 validation repertoires were reported in a later analysis to have been generated on the same platform as the roughly 670 first-cohort repertoires.

This table comes from immunoSEQ multiplex PCR, and its TCRdb copy is limited to in-frame clones, with some not included. In the table there are approximately 180,000 clones, roughly nine tenths of which are singletons. With 5 bases removed from V and 6 bases from J, the gap between germline ends came to 11 bases. This CDR3 is built from 14 residues. The germline V gene has CDR1 WNHNN and CDR2 SYGVQD (reference sequence). The chain links TRBV10-1 to TRBJ1-6; a possible D gene is TRBD1 (6 bases). The clonotype originates from a young man in good health and CMV-seropositive. The sample taken for sequencing was PBMCs. CDR3 in amino acids: CASSPGQSNSPLHF. The CDR3 DNA follows: TGCGCCAGCAGTCCCGGACAGAGTAATTCACCCCTCCACTTT.